This T cell receptor beta chain is from a study of cytomegalovirus exposure and HLA in healthy donors. For the study at large: The approximately 130 validation repertoires matched the 600 to 700 first-cohort repertoires in platform, a later analysis reported.

The CDR3 is 14 residues long. The V gene lost 3 bases and the J gene lost 8 bases, with 16 bases spanning the gap. Germline V CDR1 and CDR2: LNHDA, SQIVND (reference sequence). The study, taken as a whole, reports: The classifier reportedly diagnosed cytomegalovirus status with high specificity and sensitivity. The authors confirmed in vitro that three CMV-associated chains were specific for CMV antigens. Rare sequences made up most TCRs, while some public TCRs were found in many donors.

Libraries were prepared by immunoSEQ multiplex PCR; TCRdb keeps only in-frame clonotypes and omits some of them. The sample yields over 120,000 clones, 80% to 90% seen once. Regarding this clone: Its antigen remains unidentified.

This sequence was found in a man younger than 35 in good health and CMV-seropositive. V is TRBV19 and J is TRBJ1-1, with a weak D call TRBD1 (6 bases). Source material: PBMCs. The CDR3 region is CASSMRGAESEAFF. CDR3 in DNA: TGTGCCAGTAGTATGCGGGGGGCGGAATCAGAAGCTTTCTTT.